The 26 T cell receptor beta chains reported below all come from one sample, sequenced in a study of cytomegalovirus exposure and HLA in healthy donors. Both 60 Vbeta primers and 13 Jbeta primers went into the PCR. Clones were read by immunoSEQ multiplex PCR, and TCRdb kept only the in-frame ones, dropping some. This sample's table reports 38,000 or so clones. The sequenced sample consisted of PBMCs. These receptors were collected from a man younger than 45 in good health and CMV-seronegative.

V is TRBV5-6 and J is TRBJ2-7; 12 nucleotides agree with TRBD1. Trimming removed 2 bases from V and 4 bases from J; junction bases left unmatched: 10. Per germline, CDR1 SGHDT and CDR2 YYEEEE. This CDR3 is 17 amino acids long. Written as DNA, the CDR3 is TGTGCCAGCAGCTTTCCCCCCGGGACAGGGGGCGCGTACGAGCAGTACTTC. As protein: CASSFPPGTGGAYEQYF.

The chain uses TRBV19 and TRBJ1-5; D remains unclear. Germline V CDR1 and CDR2: LNHDA, SQIVND (reference sequence). This CDR3 spans 14 amino acids. V was trimmed by 6 bases and J by 2 bases, leaving 11 bases between them. The CDR3 DNA sequence: TGTGCCAGTAGATATGTCCAGGGCAATCAGCCCCAGCATTTT. Encoded protein: CASRYVQGNQPQHF.

The rearrangement links TRBV12-5 to TRBJ2-1, with 7 bases fitting TRBD1. The V segment lost 3 bases and the J segment 9 bases; nucleotides outside the gene matches: 5. Germline CDR1 and CDR2: LGHNT and FRNRAP. CDR3 length: 13 amino acids. The CDR3 sequence: CASGFTGAREQFF. The CDR3 DNA reads TGTGCTAGTGGTTTTACAGGGGCGCGTGAGCAGTTCTTC.

The chain links TRBV29-1 to TRBJ2-1, with 11 bases matching TRBD2. V was pared by 7 bases and J by 6 bases, with 11 bases of the junction left unmatched. Germline CDR1 reads SQVTM; CDR2 reads ANQGSEA. The CDR3 contains 15 residues. CDR3 in amino acids: CSALGTSGSFNEQFF. The CDR3 DNA follows: TGCAGCGCGCTGGGAACTAGCGGGAGTTTCAATGAGCAGTTCTTC.

The chain couples TRBV29-1 to TRBJ1-2; D gene unclear. V was cut by 4 bases and J by 2 bases, with 29 bases left in between. Germline V gene data show CDR1 as SQVTM and CDR2 as ANQGSEA. This CDR3 contains 19 residues. In DNA form, the CDR3 reads TGCAGCGTTGGTCCGGAGGCGTCGGCGGAGCTGGTCTTCAACTATGGCTACACCTTC. Protein: CSVGPEASAELVFNYGYTF.

The chain combines TRBV10-3 with TRBJ2-7; 11 bases match TRBD2. Germline CDR1 and CDR2: ENHRY and SYGVKD. The CDR3 contains 17 residues. Trimming removed 7 bases from V and 1 base from J; junction bases left unmatched: 12. CDR3 DNA sequence: TGTGCCATCACTCAAAGAAGACTAGCGGGGCCTTCCTACGAGCAGTACTTC. Translated, it gives CAITQRRLAGPSYEQYF.

As DNA, the CDR3 is TGTGCCAGCAGTTTAGTGGCTGGGACTAGGATGTTCAATGAGCAGTTCTTC. Residues: CASSLVAGTRMFNEQFF. The J gene is TRBJ2-1, the V gene TRBV27; 8 bases map to TRBD2. The CDR3 consists of 17 residues. With V trimmed by 2 bases and J by 6 bases, 12 bases remained unmatched. From germline, CDR1 is MNHEY and CDR2 SMNVEV (reference sequence).

V is TRBV29-1 and J is TRBJ1-4; D unresolved. Germline CDR1 is SQVTM and CDR2 is ANQGSEA. V lost 6 bases and J 0 bases, leaving 11 bases between the germline ends. The CDR3 spans 14 residues. As DNA, the CDR3 is TGCAGCGTAGCGACTGGTGCAACTAATGAAAAACTGTTTTTT. It is translated as CSVATGATNEKLFF.

This rearrangement joins TRBV7-6 to TRBJ2-1; D possibly corresponds to TRBD2 (7 bases). Trimming removed 4 bases from V and 5 bases from J, with 18 bases in between. The CDR3 is 16 residues long. CDR1 and CDR2 from the germline V gene are SGHVS and FNYEAQ. The CDR3 is CASSSGGAGDDNEQFF. The CDR3 bases are TGTGCCAGCAGCTCGGGAGGTGCAGGGGATGACAATGAGCAGTTCTTC.

The chain recombines TRBV25-1 with TRBJ2-7, with D tentatively TRBD2 (6 bases). Germline assignment: CDR1 MGHDK and CDR2 SYGVNS. V lost 6 bases and J lost 2, with 17 bases in between. This CDR3 has 15 residues. CDR3 coding DNA: TGTGCCAGCAGCGGTGGGACTGTAACAGCCTACGAGCAGTACTTC. Protein sequence: CASSGGTVTAYEQYF.

The chain's CDR3 is CASSLQDNEQFF. In DNA form, the CDR3 reads TGTGCCAGCAGCTTACAAGACAATGAGCAGTTCTTC. The chain uses TRBV5-4 and TRBJ2-1, with D unclear. CDR1 is SGHNT, CDR2 YYREEE, per germline (reference sequence). V shed 2 bases and J shed 5 bases, with 5 bases lying between them. The CDR3 consists of 12 residues.

CDR3 DNA: TGCGCCAGCAGCAAGACCGAGGGTGTTAGACGGGCGAACACCGGGGAGCTGTTTTTT. It translates to CASSKTEGVRRANTGELFF. This rearrangement joins TRBV5-1 to TRBJ2-2; a possible D gene is TRBD2 (5 bases). The CDR3 loop spans 19 amino acids. CDR1 is SGHRS and CDR2 is YFSETQ in the germline V gene. The germline V and J ends were trimmed by 4 bases and 0 bases, with 22 bases remaining between them. The entire variable domain, with the rest obtained from reference TRBV5-1 and TRBJ2-2, is as follows: KAGVTQTPRYLIKTRGQQVTLSCSPISGHRSVSWYQQTPGQGLQFLFEYFSETQRNKGNFPGRFSGRQFSNSRSEMNVSTLELGDSALYLCASSKTEGVRRANTGELFFGEGSRLTVL.

The rearrangement joins TRBV5-1 to TRBJ1-2, with 7 bases matching TRBD1. The V gene's germline CDR1 is SGHRS and CDR2 YFSETQ. V shed 4 bases and J 11 bases; nucleotides not matched to a gene: 8. CDR3 length equals 12 residues. The CDR3 sequence: CASSKGTVEYTF. The CDR3 DNA follows: TGCGCCAGCAGCAAGGGGACAGTCGAATACACCTTC.

The gene calls are TRBV27 and TRBJ2-7; TRBD2 matches 7 bases. The CDR3 is made up of 14 amino acids. J was trimmed by 7 bases and V by 0 bases; bases with no gene match: 6. Germline V gene data show CDR1 as MNHEY and CDR2 as SMNVEV (reference sequence). The CDR3 nucleotides read TGTGCCAGCAGTTTATCTAGTCTAGCGGAAGAGCAGTACTTC. It yields the protein CASSLSSLAEEQYF.

The J gene is TRBJ1-1, the V gene TRBV29-1; possibly TRBD1 for D (5 bases). Germline V lookup: CDR1 SQVTM, CDR2 ANQGSEA. CDR3 length: 13 amino acids. Trimming took 7 bases from V and 0 from J, leaving 12 bases between them. CDR3 nucleotide sequence: TGCAGCGCCGCGGGGCCTATGAACACTGAAGCTTTCTTT. It specifies CSAAGPMNTEAFF.

CDR3: CASSSGGRQYF. The CDR3 DNA sequence: TGCGCCAGCAGCTCGGGCGGGCGGCAGTACTTC. The chain employs TRBV5-1 and TRBJ2-7, with a possible D match to TRBD2 (5 bases). With 3 bases removed from V and 9 bases from J, the gap between germline ends came to 10 bases. Germline V CDR1 and CDR2: SGHRS, YFSETQ. The CDR3 sequence is 11 residues long.

The gene calls are TRBV7-6 and TRBJ2-1; 10 bases line up with TRBD2. The CDR3 totals 13 residues. With 4 bases clipped from V and 9 bases from J, the junction kept 3 bases outside the gene matches. Germline V CDR1 and CDR2: SGHVS, FNYEAQ. The CDR3 DNA reads as TGTGCCAGCAGCTGGGGGACTAGCGTTGAGCAGTTCTTC. This sequence encodes CASSWGTSVEQFF. Full variable domain (remainder filled in from reference TRBV7-6 and TRBJ2-1): GAGVSQSPRYKVTKRGQDVALRCDPISGHVSLYWYRQALGQGPEFLTYFNYEAQQDKSGLPNDRFSAERPEGSISTLTIQRTEQRDSAMYRCASSWGTSVEQFFGPGTRLTVL.

This sequence joins TRBV15 and TRBJ2-5; weak D call: TRBD1 (5 bases). Germline loops: CDR1 LNHNV, CDR2 YYDKDF (reference sequence). V shed 1 base and J shed 3 bases, with 12 bases lying between them. This CDR3 spans 15 amino acids. CDR3 in DNA: TGTGCCACCAGCAGAGTAGGCCAGACAGAAGAGACCCAGTACTTC. Translated: CATSRVGQTEETQYF.

The J gene is TRBJ1-1, the V gene TRBV2, with D possibly being TRBD1 (6 bases). Germline lookup yields CDR1 SNHLY and CDR2 FYNNEI. V lost 4 bases and J lost 5, with 14 bases in between. The CDR3 sequence is 14 residues long. The CDR3 bases are TGTGCCAGCAGTGTTGCAGGGGTCCAGACTGAAGCTTTCTTT. Protein product: CASSVAGVQTEAFF.

DNA of the CDR3: TGTGCCAGCAGGCGGGCCTACGAGCAGTACTTC. Amino acids: CASRRAYEQYF. This chain links TRBV2 with TRBJ2-7; D might be TRBD2 (5 bases). The CDR3 consists of 11 residues. V was shortened by 6 bases and J by 2 bases, with 5 bases between the two germline ends. Looked up from germline, CDR1 is SNHLY and CDR2 is FYNNEI.

The chain employs TRBV5-8 and TRBJ2-1; perhaps TRBD1 as D (8 bases). The CDR3 extends over 14 amino acids. From germline, CDR1 is SGHTS and CDR2 YDEGEE. V lost 2 bases to trimming and J lost 5 bases, with 11 bases between them. CDR3 region: CASSLQGGNNEQFF. Here the CDR3 DNA reads TGTGCCAGCAGCTTACAGGGGGGGAACAATGAGCAGTTCTTC.

The genes are TRBV7-9 and TRBJ2-7, with 7 positions matching TRBD2. The germline CDR1 and CDR2 sequences are SEHNR and FQNEAQ (reference sequence). The V segment lost 1 base and the J segment 4 bases; nucleotides outside the gene matches: 7. The CDR3 is 15 amino acids. CDR3 protein: CASSLVGGSKYEQYF. The CDR3, as DNA: TGTGCCAGCAGCTTAGTCGGCGGGAGTAAATACGAGCAGTACTTC.

In DNA form, the CDR3 reads TGCAGCGTTGATCTCCCAACAGGGGGCACTGATGGCTACACCTTC. It codes for CSVDLPTGGTDGYTF. The gene calls are TRBV29-1 and TRBJ1-2; 9 nucleotides match TRBD1. Germline trimming cut 3 bases from V and 6 bases from J; bases unmatched to any gene: 11. The germline CDR1 and CDR2 sequences are SQVTM and ANQGSEA. The CDR3 sequence is 15 residues long.

V gene TRBV7-3 combines with J gene TRBJ2-7, with D maybe TRBD2 (5 bases). CDR1 and CDR2 from the germline V gene are SGHTA and FQGTGA. With 3 bases removed from V and 1 base from J, the gap between germline ends came to 10 bases. This CDR3 region has 14 residues. CDR3 sequence (DNA): TGTGCCAGCAGCTTGTCCGGGATGTCCTACGAGCAGTACTTC. This sequence encodes CASSLSGMSYEQYF.

The DNA for the CDR3 is TGTGCCAGCAGTCCCGGGATTCGGACAGATACGCAGTATTTT. Translation gives CASSPGIRTDTQYF. The chain links TRBV2 to TRBJ2-3, with D possibly TRBD2 on 5 matching bases. Germline V lookup: CDR1 SNHLY, CDR2 FYNNEI. The V and J ends lost 5 bases and 3 bases respectively, with 12 bases between them. The CDR3 sequence is 14 residues long.

The gene calls are TRBV5-6 and TRBJ2-7; D perhaps matches TRBD1 (6 bases). The germline gives CDR1 SGHDT, CDR2 YYEEEE. With 5 bases removed from V and 5 bases from J, the gap between germline ends came to 23 bases. CDR3 length: 16 amino acids. The CDR3 bases are TGTGCCAGCAGTCCGGGCGCCGGGACATGGGGCCACGAGCAGTACTTC. Residues: CASSPGAGTWGHEQYF.